The 2 T cell receptor beta chains given below trace back to one sample, sequenced in a study of T cell responses to AZD1222 COVID-19 vaccine. Sequencing used immunoSEQ multiplex PCR; TCRdb keeps in-frame clones, though not all of them. Here the sample spans some 97,000 clones, just under 90% being singletons. The sequencing here drew on peripheral blood, taken on day 0 of AZD1222 vaccination. Receptor source: an adult in good health.

The chain uses TRBV4-1 and TRBJ1-5; perhaps TRBD1 as D (5 bases). Germline CDR1 MGHRA, CDR2 YSYEKL. The V gene lost 0 bases and the J gene lost 0 bases, with 12 bases spanning the gap. The length of the CDR3 is 17 residues. CDR3 sequence: CASSQEGSGRSNQPQHF. In DNA form, the CDR3 reads TGCGCCAGCAGCCAAGAAGGGTCAGGGCGTAGCAATCAGCCCCAGCATTTT.

This rearrangement joins TRBV19 to TRBJ1-1; no reliable D call. Germline V gene sequence: CDR1 LNHDA, CDR2 SQIVND (reference sequence). The CDR3 contains 11 residues. Trimming pared 6 bases from V and 8 bases from J, leaving 10 bases between. DNA for the CDR3: TGTGCCAGTAGCACACCCAGAGAAGCTTTCTTT. Protein product: CASSTPREAFF.